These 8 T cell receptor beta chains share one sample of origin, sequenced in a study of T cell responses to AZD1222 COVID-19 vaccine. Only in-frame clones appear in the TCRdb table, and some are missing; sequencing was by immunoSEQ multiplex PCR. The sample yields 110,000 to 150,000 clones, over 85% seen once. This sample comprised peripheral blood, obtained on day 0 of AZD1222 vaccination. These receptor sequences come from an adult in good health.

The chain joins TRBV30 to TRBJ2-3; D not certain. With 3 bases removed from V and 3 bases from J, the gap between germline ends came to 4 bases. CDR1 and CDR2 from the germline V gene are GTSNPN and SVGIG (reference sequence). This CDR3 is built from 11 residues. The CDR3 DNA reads TGTGCCTGGAGCCTGACAGATACGCAGTATTTT. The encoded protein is CAWSLTDTQYF.

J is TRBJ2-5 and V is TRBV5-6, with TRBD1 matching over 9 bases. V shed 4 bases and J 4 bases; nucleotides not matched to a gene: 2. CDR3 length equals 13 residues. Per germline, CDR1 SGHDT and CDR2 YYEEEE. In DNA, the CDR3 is TGTGCCAGCAGCCGGGGACAGGGAGAGACCCAGTACTTC. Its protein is CASSRGQGETQYF. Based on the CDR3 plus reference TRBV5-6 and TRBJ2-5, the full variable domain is DAGVTQSPTHLIKTRGQQVTLRCSPKSGHDTVSWYQQALGQGPQFIFQYYEEEERQRGNFPDRFSGHQFPNYSSELNVNALLLGDSALYLCASSRGQGETQYFGPGTRLLVL.

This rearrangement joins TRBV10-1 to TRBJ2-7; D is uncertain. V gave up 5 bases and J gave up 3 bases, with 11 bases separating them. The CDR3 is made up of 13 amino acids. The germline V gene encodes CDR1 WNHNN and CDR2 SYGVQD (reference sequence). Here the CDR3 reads CASSQNDGYEQYF. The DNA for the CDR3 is TGCGCCAGCAGTCAGAACGACGGCTACGAGCAGTACTTC.

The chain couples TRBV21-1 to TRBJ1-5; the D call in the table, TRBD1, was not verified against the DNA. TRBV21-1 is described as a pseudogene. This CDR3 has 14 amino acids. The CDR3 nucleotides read TGTGCCAGCAGCCGAGACAGGGCCCTGGGCAGTAAGCATTTT. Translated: CASSRDRALGSKHF.

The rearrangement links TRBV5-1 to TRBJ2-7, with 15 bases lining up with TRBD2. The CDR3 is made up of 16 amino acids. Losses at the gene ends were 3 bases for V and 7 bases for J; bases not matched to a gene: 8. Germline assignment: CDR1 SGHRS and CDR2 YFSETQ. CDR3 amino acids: CASSSGTSGGLGEQYF. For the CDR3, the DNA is TGCGCCAGCAGCTCCGGGACTAGCGGGGGGCTAGGAGAGCAGTACTTC.

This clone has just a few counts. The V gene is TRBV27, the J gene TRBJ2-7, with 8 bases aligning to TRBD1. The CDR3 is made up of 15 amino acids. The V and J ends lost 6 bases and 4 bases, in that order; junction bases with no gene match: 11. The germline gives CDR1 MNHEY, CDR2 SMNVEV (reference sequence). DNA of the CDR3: TGTGCCAGCAGGGACGGGGCAGGGGGCGCGTACGAGCAGTACTTC. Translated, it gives CASRDGAGGAYEQYF.

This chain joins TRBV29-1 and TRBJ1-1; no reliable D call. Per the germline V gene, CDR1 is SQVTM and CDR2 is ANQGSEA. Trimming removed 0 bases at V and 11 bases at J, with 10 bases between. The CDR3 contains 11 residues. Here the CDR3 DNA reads TGCAGCGTTGAAGATTCGGGCGGTGCTTTCTTT. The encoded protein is CSVEDSGGAFF. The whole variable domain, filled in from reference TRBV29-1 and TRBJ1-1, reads SAVISQKPSRDICQRGTSLTIQCQVDSQVTMMFWYRQQPGQSLTLIATANQGSEATYESGFVIDKFPISRPNLTFSTLTVSNMSPEDSSIYLCSVEDSGGAFFGQGTRLTVV.

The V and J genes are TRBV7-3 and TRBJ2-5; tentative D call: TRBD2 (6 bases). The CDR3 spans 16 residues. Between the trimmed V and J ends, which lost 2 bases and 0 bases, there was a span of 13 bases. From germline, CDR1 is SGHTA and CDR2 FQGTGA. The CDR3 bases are TGTGCCAGCAGCTTAGGGTCTCGGGGGAACCAAGAGACCCAGTACTTC. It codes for CASSLGSRGNQETQYF.